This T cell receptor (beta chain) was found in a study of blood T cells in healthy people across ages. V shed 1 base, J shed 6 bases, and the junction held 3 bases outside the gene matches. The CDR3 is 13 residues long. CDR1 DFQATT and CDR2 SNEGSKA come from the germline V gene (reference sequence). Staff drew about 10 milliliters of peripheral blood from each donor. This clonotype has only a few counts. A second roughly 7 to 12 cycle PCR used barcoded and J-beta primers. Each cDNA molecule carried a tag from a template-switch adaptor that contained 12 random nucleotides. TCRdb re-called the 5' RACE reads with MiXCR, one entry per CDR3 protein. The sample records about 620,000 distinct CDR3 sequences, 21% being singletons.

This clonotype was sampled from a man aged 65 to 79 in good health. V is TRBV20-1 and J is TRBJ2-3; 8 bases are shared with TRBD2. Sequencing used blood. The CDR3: CSARAGGGDTQYF. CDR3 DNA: TGCAGTGCTAGAGCCGGCGGGGGGGATACGCAGTATTTT.